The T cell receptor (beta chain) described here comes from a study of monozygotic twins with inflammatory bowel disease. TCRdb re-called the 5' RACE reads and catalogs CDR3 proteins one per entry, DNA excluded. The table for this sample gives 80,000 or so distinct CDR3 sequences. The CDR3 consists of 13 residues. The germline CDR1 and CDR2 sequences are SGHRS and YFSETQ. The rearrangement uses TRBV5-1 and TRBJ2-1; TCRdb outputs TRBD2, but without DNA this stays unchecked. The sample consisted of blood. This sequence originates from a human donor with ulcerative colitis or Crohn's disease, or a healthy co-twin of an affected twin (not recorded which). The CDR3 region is CASSWDGSNEQFF.